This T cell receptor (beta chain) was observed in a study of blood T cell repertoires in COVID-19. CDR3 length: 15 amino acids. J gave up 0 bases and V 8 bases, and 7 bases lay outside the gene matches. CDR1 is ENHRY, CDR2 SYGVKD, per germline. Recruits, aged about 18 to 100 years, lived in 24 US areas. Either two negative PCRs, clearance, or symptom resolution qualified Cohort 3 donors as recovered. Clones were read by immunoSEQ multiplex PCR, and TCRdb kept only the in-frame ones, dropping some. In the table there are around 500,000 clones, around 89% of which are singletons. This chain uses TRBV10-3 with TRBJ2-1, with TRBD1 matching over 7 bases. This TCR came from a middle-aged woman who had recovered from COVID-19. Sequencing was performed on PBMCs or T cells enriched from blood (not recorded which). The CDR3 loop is CAIRGQMSSYNEQFF. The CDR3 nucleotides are TGTGCCATCCGGGGACAGATGAGCTCCTACAATGAGCAGTTCTTC.